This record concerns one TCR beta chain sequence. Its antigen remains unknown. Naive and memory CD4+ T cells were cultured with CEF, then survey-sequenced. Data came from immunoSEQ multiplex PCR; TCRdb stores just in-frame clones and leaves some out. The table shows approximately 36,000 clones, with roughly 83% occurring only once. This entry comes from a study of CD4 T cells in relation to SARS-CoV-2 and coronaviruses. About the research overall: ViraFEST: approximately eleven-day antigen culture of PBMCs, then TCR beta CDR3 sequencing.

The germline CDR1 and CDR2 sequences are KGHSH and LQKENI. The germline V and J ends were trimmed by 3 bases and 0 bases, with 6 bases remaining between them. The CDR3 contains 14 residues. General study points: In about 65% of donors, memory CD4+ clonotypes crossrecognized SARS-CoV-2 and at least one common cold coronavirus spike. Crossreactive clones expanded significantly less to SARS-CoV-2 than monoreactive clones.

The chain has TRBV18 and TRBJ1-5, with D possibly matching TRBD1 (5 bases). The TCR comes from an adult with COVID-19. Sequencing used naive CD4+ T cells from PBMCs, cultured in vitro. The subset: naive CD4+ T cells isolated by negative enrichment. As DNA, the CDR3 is TGTGCCAGCTCACCGACAGATAGCAATCAGCCCCAGCATTTT. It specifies CASSPTDSNQPQHF.